The 14 T cell receptor beta chains reported below all come from one sample, sequenced in a study of blood T cell repertoires in COVID-19. Sequencing was performed with immunoSEQ multiplex PCR; in TCRdb, only in-frame clones are kept and a portion is missing. The profile shows 230,000 or so clones, 80% to 90% of them singletons. Specimen: peripheral blood. These receptors were taken from a woman of 80 years or more with COVID-19, enrolled during active disease.

The chain couples TRBV6-4 to TRBJ2-7; TRBD1 matches at 8 bases. Trimming at V came to 6 bases and at J to 3 bases, leaving 4 bases not matched to a gene. This CDR3 comprises 13 residues. Germline lookup yields CDR1 MRHNA and CDR2 SNTAGT. In DNA, the CDR3 is TGTGCCAGCAGCGCCGACAGGGGCTACGAGCAGTACTTC. Residues: CASSADRGYEQYF.

This rearrangement joins TRBV27 to TRBJ1-2; 7 bases are shared with TRBD1. Germline V gene data show CDR1 as MNHEY and CDR2 as SMNVEV (reference sequence). The V gene end was trimmed by 2 bases and the J gene end by 9 bases; junction bases not matched to a gene: 12. This CDR3 is built from 15 residues. DNA of the CDR3: TGTGCCAGCAGTTTAAAGGGGACAGCACGACGTAGCTACACCTTC. Protein product: CASSLKGTARRSYTF.

The gene calls are TRBV5-1 and TRBJ1-5; D is ambiguous. V was pared by 3 bases and J by 2 bases, with 9 bases between. CDR3 length: 14 amino acids. CDR1 and CDR2 (germline): SGHRS, YFSETQ. The CDR3: CASSSMGGNQPQHF. Here the CDR3 DNA reads TGCGCCAGCAGCTCCATGGGAGGCAATCAGCCCCAGCATTTT.

This rearrangement joins TRBV25-1 to TRBJ1-4; D gene unclear. The CDR3 extends over 14 amino acids. CDR1 and CDR2 (germline): MGHDK, SYGVNS. V shed 11 bases and J shed 4 bases, with 17 bases lying between them. CDR3 protein: CASTRTEVNEKLFF. The CDR3 nucleotides read TGTGCCTCAACCCGGACGGAGGTTAATGAAAAACTGTTTTTT.

This chain joins TRBV9 and TRBJ2-7; TRBD2 aligns across 8 bases. The V segment lost 7 bases and the J segment 3 bases; nucleotides outside the gene matches: 6. The germline V gene has CDR1 SGDLS and CDR2 YYNGEE. CDR3 length equals 13 residues. The CDR3 reads CASGGLEIYEQYF. CDR3 coding DNA: TGTGCCAGCGGGGGACTAGAGATCTACGAGCAGTACTTC.

J is TRBJ1-1 and V is TRBV2, with a possible D match to TRBD1 (5 bases). The CDR3 loop spans 14 amino acids. Looked up from germline, CDR1 is SNHLY and CDR2 is FYNNEI. V was cut by 1 base and J by 4 bases, with 10 bases left in between. CDR3 sequence: CASSEGGRVTEAFF. In DNA form, the CDR3 reads TGTGCCAGCAGTGAAGGGGGCAGGGTCACTGAAGCTTTCTTT.

The chain couples TRBV6-2 or TRBV6-3 to TRBJ1-6; no definite D call. Germline V lookup: CDR1 MNHEY, CDR2 SVGEGT. V lost 6 bases and J lost 5, with 8 bases in between. The CDR3 has 13 residues. The CDR3 loop is CASSLQNNSPLHF. As DNA, the CDR3 is TGTGCCAGCAGCCTACAGAATAATTCACCCCTCCACTTT.

The chain recombines TRBV9 with TRBJ1-2; 10 nucleotides line up with TRBD1. The germline CDR1 and CDR2 sequences are SGDLS and YYNGEE. The CDR3 is 18 amino acids. Losses at the gene ends were 0 bases for V and 2 bases for J; bases not matched to a gene: 10. CDR3 residues: CASSVDSGQGVMNYGYTF. The CDR3, as DNA: TGTGCCAGCAGCGTAGATAGTGGACAGGGGGTAATGAACTATGGCTACACCTTC.

The chain links TRBV4-2 to TRBJ2-5, with TRBD2 matching over 12 bases. CDR1 is LGHNA and CDR2 is YNFKEQ in the germline V gene. Trimming took 2 bases from V and 7 from J; bases not matched to a gene: 5. CDR3 length: 15 amino acids. CDR3 coding DNA: TGTGCCAGCAGCCAACGTGGACTAGCGGGACCGACCCAGTACTTC. This sequence encodes CASSQRGLAGPTQYF.

This clone was seen once. The chain carries TRBV5-1 and TRBJ1-4; no definite D call. The CDR3 has 13 amino acids. Trimming pared 4 bases from V and 3 bases from J, leaving 7 bases between. Per germline, CDR1 SGHRS and CDR2 YFSETQ. CDR3 sequence (DNA): TGCGCCAGCAGCCGGACTTCTAATGAAAAACTGTTTTTT. It codes for CASSRTSNEKLFF.

The chain is built from TRBV6-6 and TRBJ1-2; 9 positions match TRBD1. Germline V gene data show CDR1 as MNHNY and CDR2 as SVGAGI (reference sequence). Germline trimming cut 6 bases from V and 6 bases from J; bases unmatched to any gene: 11. This CDR3 comprises 15 residues. DNA of the CDR3: TGTGCCAGCAGCAACTACAGGGGGCAAGGCGATGGCTACACCTTC. Residues: CASSNYRGQGDGYTF.

The chain uses TRBV30 and TRBJ2-2, with D unresolved. From germline, CDR1 is GTSNPN and CDR2 SVGIG (reference sequence). The CDR3 loop spans 13 amino acids. Deletions cut 3 bases from V and 6 bases from J, with 11 bases between. This CDR3 reads CAWSPSRSGELFF. CDR3 in DNA: TGTGCCTGGAGCCCCAGCAGGTCCGGGGAGCTGTTTTTT.

The rearrangement uses TRBV18 and TRBJ1-1; perhaps TRBD1 as D (5 bases). V lost 3 bases and J lost 1, with 9 bases in between. Per germline, CDR1 KGHSH and CDR2 LQKENI. This CDR3 comprises 14 residues. CDR3 residues: CASSPFDRNTEAFF. CDR3 nucleotides: TGTGCCAGCTCACCTTTCGACAGGAACACTGAAGCTTTCTTT. Supplemented by reference TRBV18 and TRBJ1-1, the full variable domain reads NAGVMQNPRHLVRRRGQEARLRCSPMKGHSHVYWYRQLPEEGLKFMVYLQKENIIDESGMPKERFSAEFPKEGPSILRIQQVVRGDSAAYFCASSPFDRNTEAFFGQGTRLTVV.

The CDR3 DNA follows: TGTGCCAGCAGGCACACACCTCTGAGCGGCGAGCAGTACTTC. Amino acid sequence: CASRHTPLSGEQYF. The V gene is TRBV9, the J gene TRBJ2-7; a weak D match, TRBD2 (5 bases). The CDR3 covers 14 residues. The V and J ends lost 5 bases and 6 bases respectively, with 18 bases between them. Germline V gives CDR1 SGDLS, CDR2 YYNGEE.